This T cell receptor beta chain emerged from a study of OX40 agonist ivuxolimab in advanced cancers. The V and J ends lost 5 bases and 3 bases respectively, with 13 bases between them. The germline V gene has CDR1 SGHTA and CDR2 FQGTGA. This CDR3 has 14 amino acids. The repertoire was sequenced with immunoSEQ multiplex PCR; TCRdb's copy has only in-frame clones and lacks some. Of around 60,000 clones listed, 84% were seen once; the top ten hold 2.4%. The sequenced sample was CD4+ or CD8+ T cells sorted from blood, obtained in a trial of the OX40 agonist ivuxolimab. The J gene is TRBJ1-1, the V gene TRBV7-3, with D possibly being TRBD1 (6 bases). This receptor was taken from an adult with an advanced solid tumor such as melanoma, head and neck, liver or kidney cancer. In DNA form, the CDR3 reads TGTGCCAGCAGCGCCGACAGGATGGACACTGAAGCTTTCTTT. The encoded protein is CASSADRMDTEAFF.